This entry concerns a single T cell receptor (beta chain). The specificity of this receptor is unknown. Base qualities are missing; no much larger clone stands one base away. This record comes from a study of beta chain features in type 1 diabetes (dated by TCRdb to 2016 to 2019). For the wider study: Patients and healthy donors did not differ in mean age, gender distribution, total cell number or subset yield. A total of 85 million to 110 million sorted cells were examined across all samples, and RNA yield correlated strongly with the number of cells per subset. In the study, TCRB repertoires of sorted circulating CD4+ T cell subsets from recently diagnosed type 1 diabetes patients were compared with those of matched healthy donors. Whereas all 28 donors provided naive and central memory subsets, regulatory and stem cell-like memory subsets were isolated from just 8 patients and roughly eight healthy donors.

Between the V and J ends, shortened by 7 bases and 2 bases respectively, the junction contains 11 bases. The CDR3 numbers 13 residues from cysteine through phenylalanine. Just the 39-base CDR3 DNA is kept, in frame starting at base 1. Via the germline V gene (reference sequence), CDR1 is LNHNV and CDR2 YYDKDF. Results and caveats for the whole study, not just this receptor: At VDJ recombination sites, patients with type 1 diabetes made fewer insertions and deleted more nucleotides, a pattern implying thymic rearrangement abnormalities. PCR may preferentially amplify shorter templates, but because patient and control samples were amplified and corrected together, any resulting skew would affect both groups equally. Naive, central memory and regulatory TCRB repertoires appeared to be more alike among patients than among healthy donors. Type 1 diabetes patients showed a moderate but significant shortening of TCRB CDR3 length in all four CD4+ subsets. Because cDNA was sequenced instead of genomic DNA, activated cells with high expression could be over-represented, although the groups did not differ in activation or CD3 levels. Because small numbers of individuals were included in the HLA sub-analyses, any influence of HLA type on TCRB rearrangement was left unresolved.

The entire isolated RNA was reverse transcribed using the High Capacity cDNA Reverse Transcription Kit, and thus expressed TCRB transcripts were sequenced. Deep immunoSEQ sequencing was performed on naive, central memory and regulatory T cell samples, with an average of roughly 3.3 million total reads per sample. Sorted cells were lysed in RLT buffer, and RNA was extracted using DNase-treated RNeasy Micro or Mini kits according to cell number. To prevent cross-contamination, each cell subset was processed individually, whereas patient and healthy donor samples were processed jointly. The immunoSEQ multiplex PCR was used to amplify TCRB sequences from cDNA, yielding 87-bp fragments that span the CDR3 region. Amplicons were sequenced on the Illumina HiSeq platform. In the source study's methods: PCR bias was computationally corrected using synthetic template baselines, reads within Hamming distance 2 were collapsed, and singletons that could not be merged were discarded. By aligning reads against IMGT, V, D and J genes, CDR3 length, and insertions or deletions at six rearrangement sites were assigned. Clonotype counts were normalized to sorted cell number within each subset before computing true diversity and Gini coefficients with the tcR R package. Repertoire sharing was quantified using the overlap coefficient calculated on TCRB nucleotide sequences. Out-of-frame TCRB sequences from naive cells were analyzed to stand in for the pre-selection repertoire. The source is immuneACCESS, and TCRdb retained only in-frame sequences with V and J called. Part of the clones is not carried over; for the studies checked, unresolved V genes explain less than half of this, and the remainder is unexplained. The V and J calls and clone size come from that table; D and trimming were worked out from the DNA. Across this sample there are some 900,000 clones, with under 20% seen only once. The top ten hold 0.02% to 0.03% of the sample.

Each donor gave one peripheral blood draw, averaging approximately 120 mL, which was collected into heparinised tubes. Using a panel that included CD45RO, CCR7, CD25, CD127, CD95 and CD27, naive, central memory, regulatory and stem cell-like memory CD4+ T cells were sorted on a BD FACSAria II. Purity was above 95% for every sorted population. Right away, PBMCs were isolated by Lymphoprep density gradient centrifugation and were stained directly, with no culture step. So that batch effects would be minimized, each experiment stained and sorted samples in pairs, pairing one healthy donor with one patient.

The chain links TRBV15 with TRBJ2-5; the D gene cannot be resolved reliably. Sample: naive CD4+ T cells from blood. Explained via the paper, the cell subset or site label denotes: true naive CD4+ T cells. The sequence derives from a woman between 18 and 29 years old in good health. Here is the DNA: TGTGCCACCACCGCACACAGACAAGAGACCCAGTACTTC. It specifies CATTAHRQETQYF.